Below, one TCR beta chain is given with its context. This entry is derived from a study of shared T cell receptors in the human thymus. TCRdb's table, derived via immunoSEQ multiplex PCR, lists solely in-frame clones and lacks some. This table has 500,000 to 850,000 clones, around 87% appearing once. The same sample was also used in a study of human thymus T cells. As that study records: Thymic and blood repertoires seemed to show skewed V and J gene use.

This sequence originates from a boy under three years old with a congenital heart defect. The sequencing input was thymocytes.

The CDR3 sequence is CASSPGQGGLGVNQPQHF. The CDR3 coding sequence is TGCGCCAGCAGCCCGGGACAGGGGGGCCTAGGAGTTAATCAGCCCCAGCATTTT. The J gene is TRBJ1-5, the V gene TRBV4-3; 11 nucleotides line up with TRBD1. The CDR3 spans 18 residues. Germline V gene data show CDR1 as LGHNA and CDR2 as YSLEER. J gave up 4 bases and V 4 bases, and 12 bases lay outside the gene matches.